Below, 7 T cell receptor beta chains from the same sample are listed, as sequenced in a study of shared clonotypes between healthy human individuals. The method was immunoSEQ multiplex PCR; TCRdb's version includes in-frame clones alone and lacks a portion of them. The data contain 490,000 or so clones, roughly 85% of them singletons. The sequenced sample consisted of PBMCs. Receptors were obtained from a woman aged 40 to 49 in good health. Some clones in this sample may be carry-over from other donors' samples.

J is TRBJ2-7 and V is TRBV2; the D is unclear. Germline CDR1 and CDR2: SNHLY and FYNNEI. The CDR3 is 14 amino acids. Between the trimmed V and J ends, which lost 3 bases and 2 bases, there was a span of 11 bases. Here the CDR3 reads CASSDLGQTYEQYF. The CDR3, as DNA: TGTGCCAGCAGTGATTTAGGGCAGACCTACGAGCAGTACTTC. Full variable domain (remainder filled in from reference TRBV2 and TRBJ2-7): EPEVTQTPSHQVTQMGQEVILRCVPISNHLYFYWYRQILGQKVEFLVSFYNNEISEKSEIFDDQFSVERPDGSNFTLKIRSTKLEDSAMYFCASSDLGQTYEQYFGPGTRLTVT.

The CDR3 DNA reads as TGCAGCGTTGAAGACGGCTTCAACCGTGAAAACACCATATATTTT. Its protein is CSVEDGFNRENTIYF. The chain combines TRBV29-1 with TRBJ1-3; D remains ambiguous. The CDR3 runs to 15 residues. V was clipped by 0 bases and J by 6 bases, with 15 bases between them. Germline V lookup: CDR1 SQVTM, CDR2 ANQGSEA.

This clone was counted only a few times. J is TRBJ2-1 and V is TRBV19, with TRBD2 matching over 8 bases. Per the germline V gene, CDR1 is LNHDA and CDR2 is SQIVND (reference sequence). CDR3 length: 15 residues. V was clipped by 11 bases and J by 4 bases; unmatched bases: 13. The CDR3 region has the DNA TGTGCCTCGAGGGGAACGGGAGGGCCGTACAATGAGCAGTTCTTC. It codes for CASRGTGGPYNEQFF. Drawing the rest from reference TRBV19 and TRBJ2-1, the complete variable domain is DGGITQSPKYLFRKEGQNVTLSCEQNLNHDAMYWYRQDPGQGLRLIYYSQIVNDFQKGDIAEGYSVSREKKESFPLTVTSAQKNPTAFYLCASRGTGGPYNEQFFGPGTRLTVL.

The chain links TRBV1 to TRBJ1-2; the table names TRBD1, a call not compared with the DNA. TRBV1 is labeled a pseudogene. The CDR3 sequence is 14 residues long. The CDR3 here is CTSIRGGNWYGYTF. CDR3 sequence (DNA): TGCACCAGCATCAGAGGGGGTAATTGGTATGGCTACACCTTC.

The chain links TRBV9 to TRBJ1-2; 9 nucleotides align to TRBD1. Germline CDR1 is SGDLS and CDR2 is YYNGEE. With 4 bases clipped from V and 5 bases from J, the junction kept 9 bases outside the gene matches. The CDR3 contains 15 residues. Written as DNA, the CDR3 is TGTGCCAGCAGCACAAGCCCCGGGACAGGGTATGGCTACACCTTC. Its translation: CASSTSPGTGYGYTF.

Concerning this clone itself: The CDR3 carries no conserved terminal phenylalanine or tryptophan, so it likely arises from a read error. The limits of the CDR3 on the DNA are not certain, so only TCRdb's listed CDR3 is given. V usage is TRBV13 and J usage is TRBJ1-2. 11 amino acids form the CDR3, both terminal residues included. The germline V gene has CDR1 PRHDT and CDR2 FYEKMQ (reference sequence). The CDR3 is CASSLSEGVYI.

The sample holds many counts of this clone. The chain carries TRBV10-2 and TRBJ2-7; 8 nucleotides line up with TRBD2. CDR1 is WSHSY, CDR2 SAAADI, per germline. Trimming cost V 8 bases and J 5 bases; bases outside gene matches: 8. This CDR3 has 13 residues. The DNA for the CDR3 is TGCGCCAGCCGTGTAGCGGGAAGCAACGAGCAGTACTTC. This codes for CASRVAGSNEQYF.